The clone carrying this T cell receptor beta chain was observed many times. Antigen unknown. The data were obtained in a study of human T cells and chemical hapten exposure. TCRdb reprocessed the RACE reads with MiXCR, giving one entry per CDR3 protein. The table lists roughly 380,000 distinct CDR3 sequences, approximately 4.4% of them singletons. Looked up from germline, CDR1 is MNHEY and CDR2 is SVGAGI. The CDR3 loop spans 17 amino acids. V lost 6 bases and J lost 5; bases outside the gene matches: 10. Study observations and caveats: TCRs exceeding a frequency of 1 in 1000 stayed unchanged under DPC sensitization.

Noted time point: patch test 1, 2 weeks after DPC sensitization. Sample treatment: therapeutic diphenylcyclopropenone sensitization with weekly scalp DPC. This TCR was sampled from a woman aged 45-65 years with alopecia areata. Some clones in this sample may be carry-over from other donors' samples. Sequenced material: whole blood, taken in connection with sensitization to the hapten diphenylcyclopropenone (DPC). The rearrangement uses TRBV6-5 and TRBJ2-1, with 13 bases identical to TRBD2. The CDR3: CASSRTSGRGRNNEQFF. In DNA form, the CDR3 reads TGTGCCAGCAGCAGGACTAGCGGGAGAGGGAGGAACAATGAGCAGTTCTTC.